This T cell receptor beta chain appears in the sequencing data of a study of cytomegalovirus exposure and HLA in healthy donors. Study results and caveats: Donors belonging to an Asian-associated ancestry cluster reportedly showed fewer N-insertions in productive TCRs than the roughly 700-donor mean, according to what a later analysis found. Reports showed the classifier diagnosing cytomegalovirus status with high specificity and sensitivity.

From germline, CDR1 is SGHAT and CDR2 FQNNGV. J was trimmed by 2 bases and V by 7 bases; bases with no gene match: 9. This CDR3 has 15 residues. In the PCR, 60 Vbeta and 13 Jbeta primers were used. Method: immunoSEQ multiplex PCR; TCRdb's copy keeps in-frame clones and lacks some. The sample contains 150,000 to 200,000 clones, 80% of which appear only once. As regards this clone: Antigen: not known.

The material sequenced was PBMCs. The V call is TRBV11-2, the J call TRBJ2-7, with TRBD2 matching 9 bases. The receptor's source is a man aged 30 to 45 in good health and CMV-seropositive. The CDR3 region has the DNA TGTGCCAGCACTTCACTAGCGGGCGTTGCCTACGAGCAGTACTTC. The encoded protein is CASTSLAGVAYEQYF.